This T cell receptor beta chain is drawn from a study of cytomegalovirus exposure and HLA in healthy donors. This clone was seen a few times. Its antigen remains unidentified. Per germline, CDR1 SGHRS and CDR2 YFSETQ. The CDR3 extends over 14 amino acids. V trimming: 5 bases; J trimming: 5 bases; junction bases outside the gene matches: 6. PCR involved 60 Vbeta and 13 Jbeta primers. The method was immunoSEQ multiplex PCR; TCRdb's version includes in-frame clones alone and lacks a portion of them. Of some 150,000 clones listed, 60% to 85% are singletons. Study observations and caveats: In a later analysis, approximately 15,000 TCR beta sequences were associated with HLA alleles at 0.05 false discovery rate.

The receptor was derived from a woman aged 40 to 50 in good health and CMV-seronegative. Material for sequencing was PBMCs. This sequence joins TRBV5-1 and TRBJ2-2, with 7 positions matching TRBD2. CDR3 protein: CASRLQGGTGELFF. DNA for the CDR3: TGCGCCAGCAGACTGCAGGGAGGGACCGGGGAGCTGTTTTTT.